These 3 T cell receptor beta chains were all obtained from the same sample, sequenced in a study of blood T cell repertoires in COVID-19. Assay used: immunoSEQ multiplex PCR; TCRdb lists only in-frame clones, some missing. The table shows almost 400,000 clones, with more than 75% occurring only once. The source material was PBMCs or T cells enriched from blood (not recorded which). All receptors come from a woman aged 25 to 39 with acute COVID-19.

The chain couples TRBV27 to TRBJ1-5, with D perhaps TRBD1 (6 bases). V lost 2 bases and J 2 bases, leaving 7 bases between the germline ends. Germline loops: CDR1 MNHEY, CDR2 SMNVEV (reference sequence). CDR3 size: 14 residues. CDR3 DNA: TGTGCCAGCAGTTTACACAGGGGCAATCAGCCCCAGCATTTT. It is translated as CASSLHRGNQPQHF.

V usage is TRBV2 and J usage is TRBJ1-2; D gene uncertain. V was cut by 7 bases and J by 4 bases, with 13 bases left in between. This CDR3 is built from 13 residues. CDR1 is SNHLY and CDR2 is FYNNEI in the germline V gene. DNA for the CDR3: TGTGCCAGCACTGCTGGGTCGGGCTATGGCTACACCTTC. This codes for CASTAGSGYGYTF. Variable domain in full (rest from reference TRBV2 and TRBJ1-2): EPEVTQTPSHQVTQMGQEVILRCVPISNHLYFYWYRQILGQKVEFLVSFYNNEISEKSEIFDDQFSVERPDGSNFTLKIRSTKLEDSAMYFCASTAGSGYGYTFGSGTRLTVV.

The sample holds one count of this clone. Other DNA sequences of this sample code for an identical CDR3. The genes are TRBV5-1 and TRBJ1-1, with D unresolved. The germline V and J ends were trimmed by 2 bases and 1 base, with 6 bases remaining between them. CDR3 length equals 13 residues. Germline V lookup: CDR1 SGHRS, CDR2 YFSETQ. CDR3 residues: CASSFSGNTEAFF. The CDR3 nucleotides read TGCGCCAGCAGCTTTTCAGGGAACACTGAAGCTTTCTTT.